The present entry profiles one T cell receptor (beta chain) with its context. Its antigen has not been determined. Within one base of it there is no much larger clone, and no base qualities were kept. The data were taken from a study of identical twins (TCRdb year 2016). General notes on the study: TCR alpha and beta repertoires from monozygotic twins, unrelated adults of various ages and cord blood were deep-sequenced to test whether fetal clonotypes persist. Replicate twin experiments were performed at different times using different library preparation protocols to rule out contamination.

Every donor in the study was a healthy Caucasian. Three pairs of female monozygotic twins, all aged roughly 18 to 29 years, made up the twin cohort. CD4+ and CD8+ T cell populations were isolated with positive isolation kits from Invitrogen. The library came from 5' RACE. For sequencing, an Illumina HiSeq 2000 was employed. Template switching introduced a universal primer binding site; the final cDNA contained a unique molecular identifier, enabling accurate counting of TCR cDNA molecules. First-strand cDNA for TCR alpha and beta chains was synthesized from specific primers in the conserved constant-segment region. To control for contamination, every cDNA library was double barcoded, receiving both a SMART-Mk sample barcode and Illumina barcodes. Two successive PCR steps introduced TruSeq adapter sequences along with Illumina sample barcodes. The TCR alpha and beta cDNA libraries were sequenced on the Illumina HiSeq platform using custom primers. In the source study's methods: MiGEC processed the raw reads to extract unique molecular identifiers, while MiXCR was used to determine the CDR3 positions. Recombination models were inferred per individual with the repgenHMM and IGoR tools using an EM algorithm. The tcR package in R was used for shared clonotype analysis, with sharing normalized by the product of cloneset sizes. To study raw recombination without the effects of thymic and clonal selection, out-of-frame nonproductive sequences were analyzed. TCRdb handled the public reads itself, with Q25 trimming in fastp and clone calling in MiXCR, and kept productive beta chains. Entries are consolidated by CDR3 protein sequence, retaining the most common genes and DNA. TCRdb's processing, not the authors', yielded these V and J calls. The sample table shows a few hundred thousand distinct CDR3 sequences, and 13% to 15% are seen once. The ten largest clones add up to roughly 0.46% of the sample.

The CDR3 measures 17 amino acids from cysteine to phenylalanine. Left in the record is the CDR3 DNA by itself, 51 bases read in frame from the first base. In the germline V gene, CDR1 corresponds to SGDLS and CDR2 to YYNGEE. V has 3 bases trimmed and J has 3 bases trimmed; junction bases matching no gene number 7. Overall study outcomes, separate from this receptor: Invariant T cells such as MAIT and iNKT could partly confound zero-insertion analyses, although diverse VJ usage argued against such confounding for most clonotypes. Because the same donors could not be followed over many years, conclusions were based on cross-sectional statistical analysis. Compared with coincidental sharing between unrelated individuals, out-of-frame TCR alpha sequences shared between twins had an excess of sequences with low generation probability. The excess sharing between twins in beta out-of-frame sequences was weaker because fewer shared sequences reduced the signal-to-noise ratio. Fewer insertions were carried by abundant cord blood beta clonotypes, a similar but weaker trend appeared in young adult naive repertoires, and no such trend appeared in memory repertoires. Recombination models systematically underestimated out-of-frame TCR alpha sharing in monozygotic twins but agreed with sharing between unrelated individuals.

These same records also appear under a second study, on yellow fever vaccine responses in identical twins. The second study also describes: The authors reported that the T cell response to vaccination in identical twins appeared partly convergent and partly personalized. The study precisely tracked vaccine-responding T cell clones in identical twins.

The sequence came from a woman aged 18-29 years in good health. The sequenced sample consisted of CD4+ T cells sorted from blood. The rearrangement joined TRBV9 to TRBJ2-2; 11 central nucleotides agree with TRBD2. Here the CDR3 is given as CASSARLAGIDTGELFF. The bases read TGTGCCAGCAGCGCCAGACTAGCGGGGATAGACACCGGGGAGCTGTTTTTT.